These T cell receptor beta chains were read from a single sample in a study of shared clonotypes between healthy human individuals. Clones were read by immunoSEQ multiplex PCR, and TCRdb kept only the in-frame ones, dropping some. In the table there are about 2.4 million clones, around 90% of which are singletons. The sequenced sample consisted of naive CD4+ T cells sorted from blood. The receptors were sampled from a young man in good health. Each CDR3 is given with its conserved first and last residue. Fields, in order: J gene, V gene, clone size, D gene, CDR3 DNA, CDR3 protein. The D gene is left open where the match is weak. The size field is filled for only some rows; it gives once, few, many or a size class.

TRBJ2-5	TRBV5-5	NA	NA	TGTGCCAGCAGCTGGGAGAGGTGGGAGACCCAGTACTTC	CASSWERWETQYF
TRBJ2-3	TRBV7-9	once	NA	TGTGCCAGCAGCTTAGCGGGTAGCACAGATACGCAGTATTTT	CASSLAGSTDTQYF
TRBJ2-5	TRBV30	NA	NA	TGTGCCTGGAAGAGGCAGACCTCTACGGAGCAGTACTTC	CAWKRQTSTEQYF
TRBJ1-6	TRBV10-3	NA	TRBD1	TGTGCCATCAGTGAGTCGGGACAGGCTCCATGGCTCCACTTT	CAISESGQAPWLHF
TRBJ2-7	TRBV6-5	NA	TRBD2	TGTGCCAGCAGTTACTCCGGCGGGGGGCCCTACGAGCAGTACTTC	CASSYSGGGPYEQYF
TRBJ2-3	TRBV5-1	NA	TRBD2	TGCGCCAGCAGCCCGGCGACTAGCGGGGGGGTATCTAGCACAGATACGCAGTATTTT	CASSPATSGGVSSTDTQYF
TRBJ1-5	TRBV7-9	NA	NA	TGTGCCAGCAGCTTAGACAGCTACCGAGCGGGGCCCCAGCATTTT	CASSLDSYRAGPQHF
TRBJ1-4	TRBV28	NA	TRBD1	TGTGCCAGCAGCGATCGACAGGGCAGAGATAATGAAAAACTGTTTTTT	CASSDRQGRDNEKLFF
TRBJ2-7	TRBV27	NA	NA	TGTGCCAGCCGAGGACACTTTCCCAACTACGAGCAGTACTTC	CASRGHFPNYEQYF
TRBJ2-5	TRBV5-1	NA	TRBD2	TGCGCCAGCAGGGACCCCGCGGGGGGGCAAGAGACCCAGTACTTC	CASRDPAGGQETQYF
TRBJ2-7	TRBV5-4	once	TRBD2	TGTGCCAGCAGCTTGGGAGGGACTAGGGACGAGCAGTACTTC	CASSLGGTRDEQYF
TRBJ2-2	TRBV10-2	NA	NA	TGCGCCAGCACGGACGCTAACACCGGGGAGCTGTTTTTT	CASTDANTGELFF
TRBJ1-2	TRBV6-5	NA	TRBD1	TGTGCCAGCAGTTACTCAGGGGGCGATCTTGACTATGGCTACACCTTC	CASSYSGGDLDYGYTF
TRBJ1-1	TRBV19	NA	NA	TGTGCCAGTAGTATATGGGACGAGACTGAAGCTTTCTTT	CASSIWDETEAFF
TRBJ2-3	TRBV5-3	once	NA	TGTGCCAGAAGCTTGTCACTAGTCGCAGATACGCAGTATTTT	CARSLSLVADTQYF
TRBJ2-2	TRBV5-4	NA	NA	TGTGCCAGCAGCTTGAAGGCGGGGGCCTGGAACACCGGGGAGCTGTTTTTT	CASSLKAGAWNTGELFF
TRBJ2-5	TRBV15	NA	NA	TGTGCCACCAGCAGAGATTTTGGGGATGAGACCCAGTACTTC	CATSRDFGDETQYF
TRBJ1-2	TRBV2	NA	NA	TGTGCCAGCCGGGAGGAATATGGCTACACCTTC	CASREEYGYTF
TRBJ1-4	TRBV19	NA	NA	TGTGCCAGTACCAAAGGGAGCGCTAATGAAAAACTGTTTTTT	CASTKGSANEKLFF
TRBJ1-5	TRBV7-9	NA	NA	TGTGCCAGCAGCTTAGGTATGGGCCGTCCCCAGCATTTT	CASSLGMGRPQHF
TRBJ2-7	TRBV5-6	NA	NA	TGTGCCAGCAGCTTCTACGACAGGTACGAGCAGTACTTC	CASSFYDRYEQYF
TRBJ2-5	TRBV2	NA	NA	TGTGCCAGCAGTGAATGGGGAGGAGAACAAGAGACCCAGTACTTC	CASSEWGGEQETQYF
TRBJ2-1	TRBV2	NA	TRBD2	TGTGCCAGCGGGACTAGCGGGGGGCGGAACAATGAGCAGTTCTTC	CASGTSGGRNNEQFF
TRBJ1-4	TRBV2	NA	NA	TGTGCCAGCAGTGATGACGGGGGGGATGAAAAACTGTTTTTT	CASSDDGGDEKLFF
TRBJ2-5	TRBV7-2	NA	TRBD1	TGTGCCAGCAGCCCGGGACAGGGCCAAGAGACCCAGTACTTC	CASSPGQGQETQYF
TRBJ2-7	TRBV11-2	NA	TRBD1	TGTGCCAGCAGTTCCGGACTGACAGGGCTGGATGAGCAGTACTTC	CASSSGLTGLDEQYF
TRBJ2-2	TRBV16	few	TRBD1	TGTGCCAGCAGCCCTTGGGACAGGGTACGCGACACCGGGGAGCTGTTTTTT	CASSPWDRVRDTGELFF
TRBJ1-5	TRBV6-5	NA	NA	TGTGCCAGCCGATCGGGGGGCGTTAAACAGCCCCAGCATTTT	CASRSGGVKQPQHF
TRBJ2-5	TRBV11-2	NA	NA	TGTGCCAGCAGCTTAGGGGCGGCCGAGACCCAGTACTTC	CASSLGAAETQYF
TRBJ2-7	TRBV25-1	NA	NA	TGTGCCAGCAGTCCCCAGGGGCGCGGGTCTAACGAGCAGTACTTC	CASSPQGRGSNEQYF
TRBJ1-4	TRBV9	NA	TRBD1	TGTGCCAGCAGCGTAGCCCTGGGGACAGGGCCCAATGAAAAACTGTTTTTT	CASSVALGTGPNEKLFF
TRBJ2-1	TRBV2	NA	NA	TGTGCCAGCAGGCGGGGACTGCAGAACAATGAGCAGTTCTTC	CASRRGLQNNEQFF
TRBJ1-2	TRBV10-3	once	TRBD1	TGTGCCATCAGTGAGTCTAGACAGGGGAACTATGGCTACACCTTC	CAISESRQGNYGYTF
TRBJ2-1	TRBV7-2	NA	TRBD2	TGTGCCAGCAGCGCGGACCGGCGGGGGAATGAGCAGTTCTTC	CASSADRRGNEQFF
TRBJ2-2	TRBV19	NA	NA	NA	CASTSVGRANTGELFF